Below, 27 T cell receptor beta chains from the same sample are listed, as sequenced in a study of Ad26.COV2.S vaccination and SARS-CoV-2 variants (dated by TCRdb to the early 2020s). The treatment or condition label for this specimen denotes: 15 to 20 received Ad26.COV2.S at low or high dose, single or two shots; 5 received placebo; per-sample allocation not given. Repertoires of vaccine and placebo recipients were sequenced from samples collected on day 63 after the first injection. Receptors were amplified or captured by the immunoSEQ multiplex PCR assay. TCRdb holds this immuneACCESS table with in-frame rearrangements only. Some clones are missing; in checked studies, unresolved V genes explain under half, and the rest has no known cause. Present in this sample are around 300,000 clones, roughly 88% of which were seen just once. The top ten clonotypes cover approximately 5.8% of the sample. Sequencing used peripheral blood, obtained in a trial of Ad26.COV2.S vaccine versus placebo. The receptors here all came from a person between 18 and 65 years old who received the Ad26.COV2.S COVID-19 vaccine or a placebo.

This chain joins TRBV7-3 and TRBJ1-2; TRBD1 agrees at 11 bases. V trimming: 5 bases; J trimming: 3 bases; junction bases outside the gene matches: 5. This CDR3 has 15 amino acids. Germline CDR1 is SGHTA and CDR2 is FQGTGA. The chain's CDR3 is CASSPQGQGDYGYTF. The CDR3 coding sequence is TGTGCCAGCAGCCCACAGGGACAGGGGGACTATGGCTACACCTTC.

This sequence joins TRBV29-1 and TRBJ2-7, with TRBD1 matching 9 bases. The germline gives CDR1 SQVTM, CDR2 ANQGSEA. After removal of 6 bases from V and 2 bases from J, the junction contained 11 bases not matched to a gene. The CDR3 is 15 residues long. The CDR3 sequence is CSVVTPGQGTYEQYF. CDR3 DNA: TGCAGCGTGGTCACACCGGGACAGGGAACCTACGAGCAGTACTTC.

J is TRBJ1-5 and V is TRBV15, with unresolved D. Trimming took off 3 bases at V and 2 bases at J, with 14 bases between the two ends. CDR1 is LNHNV and CDR2 is YYDKDF in the germline V gene (reference sequence). There are 16 residues in the CDR3. CDR3: CATSRPGTGRNQPQHF. The CDR3 coding sequence is TGTGCCACCAGCAGGCCAGGAACCGGTCGCAATCAGCCCCAGCATTTT.

The chain links TRBV6-5 to TRBJ2-5; D uncertain. Germline-derived CDR1 and CDR2 are MNHEY and SVGAGI. V dropped 7 bases and J dropped 5 bases, with 20 bases sitting between them. CDR3 length: 15 residues. The DNA of the CDR3 is TGTGCCAGCATGGCGGCTATCCCGGCCAGCGAGACCCAGTACTTC. This codes for CASMAAIPASETQYF.

This clone came up once. An end of the junction does not agree with germline; a read error may underlie this. V gene TRBV28 combines with J gene TRBJ1-2, with 8 bases fitting TRBD1. The CDR3 runs to 13 residues. Germline V gene sequence: CDR1 MDHEN, CDR2 SYDVKM. The CDR3 loop reads CASSLDHPPGQVF. The DNA for the CDR3 is TGTGCCAGCAGTTTAGACCACCCTCCGGGACAGGTCTTC.

This clone was counted a single time. The chain combines TRBV5-1 with TRBJ1-1, with TRBD1 as a possible D gene (6 bases). The CDR3 extends over 13 amino acids. The germline gives CDR1 SGHRS, CDR2 YFSETQ. V shed 2 bases and J shed 8 bases, with 13 bases lying between them. CDR3 protein: CASSFSGEGEAFF. The CDR3 DNA reads TGCGCCAGCAGCTTCTCAGGGGAGGGGGAAGCTTTCTTT.

This clone has only one observation. CDR3 coding DNA: TGTGCCAGCAGTGGGGCGGGAGTTCTTTTCACAGATACGCAGTATTTT. It yields the protein CASSGAGVLFTDTQYF. The rearrangement links TRBV28 to TRBJ2-3, with 7 bases lining up with TRBD2. V shed 5 bases, J shed 2 bases, and the junction held 10 bases outside the gene matches. Germline CDR1 and CDR2: MDHEN and SYDVKM. This CDR3 is built from 16 residues. Full variable domain (remainder filled in from reference TRBV28 and TRBJ2-3): DVKVTQSSRYLVKRTGEKVFLECVQDMDHENMFWYRQDPGLGLRLIYFSYDVKMKEKGDIPEGYSVSREKKERFSLILESASTNQTSMYLCASSGAGVLFTDTQYFGPGTRLTVL.

There are many counts of this clone. The chain employs TRBV14 and TRBJ2-1; tentatively, D is TRBD1 or TRBD2 (5 bases each). This CDR3 has 14 residues. CDR1 SGHDN and CDR2 FVKESK come from the germline V gene. V lost 4 bases, J lost 2 bases, and 9 bases lay in between. DNA for the CDR3: TGTGCCAGCAGCCCCGGGACGGCCTACAATGAGCAGTTCTTC. As protein: CASSPGTAYNEQFF.

This clone has only one observation. The CDR3 sequence: CSVISGAYEQYF. The CDR3 DNA reads as TGCAGCGTTATCAGCGGCGCCTACGAGCAGTACTTC. The J gene is TRBJ2-7, the V gene TRBV29-1; TRBD2 might be the D (5 bases). This CDR3 contains 12 residues. V was cut by 5 bases and J by 2 bases, with 10 bases left in between. Germline CDR1 SQVTM, CDR2 ANQGSEA.

This chain's CDR3 is CASSFEGYGYTF. CDR3 DNA sequence: TGTGCCAGCAGTTTTGAGGGCTATGGCTACACCTTC. V usage is TRBV12-3 or TRBV12-4 and J usage is TRBJ1-2; unclear D gene. This CDR3 is built from 12 residues. The V and J ends lost 3 bases and 4 bases respectively, with 6 bases between them.

The chain carries TRBV12-5 and TRBJ1-5, with D perhaps matching TRBD1 (6 bases). Trimming pared 3 bases from V and 0 bases from J, leaving 9 bases between. The CDR3 has 15 amino acids. Germline V gene data show CDR1 as LGHNT and CDR2 as FRNRAP. The CDR3 here is CASGFVGGSNQPQHF. The CDR3 DNA reads as TGTGCTAGTGGTTTTGTAGGGGGTAGCAATCAGCCCCAGCATTTT.

This clone is a singleton in its sample. The chain employs TRBV13 and TRBJ1-2, with TRBD1 matching 8 bases. V gave up 4 bases and J gave up 3 bases; unmatched junction bases: 1. The germline V gene encodes CDR1 PRHDT and CDR2 FYEKMQ (reference sequence). The CDR3 contains 13 residues. The CDR3 here is CASSSDRDYGYTF. Here the CDR3 DNA reads TGTGCCAGCAGCTCGGACAGGGACTATGGCTACACCTTC.

In this sample, this clone turned up once. The chain has TRBV10-2 and TRBJ1-1; TRBD1 matches 7 bases. This CDR3 comprises 14 residues. V trimming: 8 bases; J trimming: 0 bases; junction bases outside the gene matches: 6. Germline CDR1 and CDR2: WSHSY and SAAADI. Written as DNA, the CDR3 is TGCGCCAGCTATAAGGGACAGCTGAACACTGAAGCTTTCTTT. As protein: CASYKGQLNTEAFF.

V gene TRBV19 combines with J gene TRBJ2-2; the D is unclear. The CDR3 is 13 residues long. CDR1 is LNHDA, CDR2 SQIVND, per germline (reference sequence). Trimming removed 4 bases from V and 5 bases from J, with 8 bases in between. This CDR3 is CASSTRRTGELFF. In DNA, the CDR3 is TGTGCCAGTAGTACAAGGCGGACCGGGGAGCTGTTTTTT.

The rearrangement joins TRBV6-1 to TRBJ1-2; D is possibly TRBD1 (6 bases). V lost 4 bases, J lost 2 bases, and 17 bases lay in between. Germline CDR1 is MNHNS and CDR2 is SASEGT. This CDR3 is 16 amino acids long. The CDR3: CASSGDEGEGNYGYTF. The CDR3 DNA sequence: TGTGCCAGCAGTGGTGACGAGGGGGAAGGAAACTATGGCTACACCTTC.

The chain has TRBV29-1 and TRBJ2-1, with 10 bases fitting TRBD2. The ends lost 7 bases at V and 0 bases at J; junction bases unmatched: 9. The germline V gene encodes CDR1 SQVTM and CDR2 ANQGSEA. There are 16 residues in the CDR3. Here the CDR3 reads CSATGTSADSYNEQFF. CDR3 sequence (DNA): TGCAGCGCTACCGGGACTAGCGCGGACTCCTACAATGAGCAGTTCTTC.

This chain links TRBV10-3 with TRBJ2-1; 7 nucleotides agree with TRBD2. Germline loops: CDR1 ENHRY, CDR2 SYGVKD. CDR3 length: 15 amino acids. The junction had 5 bases not matched to a gene; V was cut back by 6 bases and J by 0 bases. The CDR3 spells CAIRTTSVSYNEQFF. The CDR3 nucleotides are TGTGCCATCAGGACCACTAGCGTCTCCTACAATGAGCAGTTCTTC.

The V and J genes are TRBV10-1 and TRBJ2-1, with D perhaps TRBD1 or TRBD2 (5 bases each). Trimming shortened V by 4 bases and J by 9 bases, and 16 bases separated the two germline ends. Germline loops: CDR1 WNHNN, CDR2 SYGVQD (reference sequence). The CDR3 contains 14 residues. The CDR3 DNA follows: TGCGCCAGCAGTGGACAGACCCTTGCGGGTGAGCAGTTCTTC. It specifies CASSGQTLAGEQFF.

The rearrangement joins TRBV30 to TRBJ1-4, with D possibly TRBD1 on 5 matching bases. The CDR3 sequence is 14 residues long. V was trimmed by 2 bases and J by 4 bases, leaving 11 bases between them. Germline values: CDR1 GTSNPN, CDR2 SVGIG (reference sequence). CDR3 protein: CAWSFGQLNEKLFF. The CDR3 DNA is TGTGCCTGGAGTTTTGGACAACTTAATGAAAAACTGTTTTTT.

This clone came up a few times. The genes are TRBV28 and TRBJ1-2; D might be TRBD1 (5 bases). CDR3 size: 12 residues. Germline V CDR1 and CDR2: MDHEN, SYDVKM. V was trimmed by 10 bases and J by 1 base, leaving 10 bases between them. CDR3 sequence reads: CATSQDNYGYTF. The CDR3 DNA sequence: TGTGCCACCTCACAGGATAACTATGGCTACACCTTC.

The CDR3 region has the DNA TGTGCCAGCAGCGGACAGGTGAACACTGAAGCTTTCTTT. This sequence encodes CASSGQVNTEAFF. The gene calls are TRBV9 and TRBJ1-1, with D possibly matching TRBD1 (6 bases). Germline CDR1 and CDR2: SGDLS and YYNGEE. This CDR3 region has 13 residues. The V gene lost 3 bases and the J gene lost 0 bases, with 6 bases spanning the gap.

This chain uses TRBV29-1 with TRBJ2-3; 7 bases are shared with TRBD1. CDR1 and CDR2 (germline): SQVTM, ANQGSEA. The CDR3 is 14 residues long. V dropped 6 bases and J dropped 6; count of bases not matched to a gene: 12. The CDR3 here is CSVPLGQALDTQYF. The CDR3 DNA reads as TGCAGCGTCCCGCTAGGACAGGCTTTGGATACGCAGTATTTT.

This chain joins TRBV5-6 and TRBJ1-2; possibly TRBD1 for D (6 bases). CDR1 is SGHDT and CDR2 is YYEEEE in the germline V gene. V was shortened by 4 bases and J by 3 bases, with 16 bases between the two germline ends. This CDR3 spans 15 amino acids. Here the CDR3 DNA reads TGTGCCAGCAGCCGCATAGAGACAGGTCACTATGGCTACACCTTC. Amino acids: CASSRIETGHYGYTF.

The CDR3 DNA follows: TGCAGTGTGGGGGGCTACGAGCAGTACTTC. Translation: CSVGGYEQYF. The chain is built from TRBV20-1 and TRBJ2-7, with D possibly being TRBD2 (6 bases). The germline CDR1 and CDR2 sequences are DFQATT and SNEGSKA (reference sequence). The CDR3 runs to 10 residues. Between the trimmed V and J ends, which lost 7 bases and 3 bases, there was a span of 7 bases.

V usage is TRBV29-1 and J usage is TRBJ1-1; no definite D call. Germline CDR1 and CDR2: SQVTM and ANQGSEA. The CDR3 sequence is 13 residues long. V was trimmed by 5 bases and J by 4 bases, leaving 14 bases between them. The CDR3 DNA follows: TGCAGCGTTTTAAGAATAGCGAGCACTGAAGCTTTCTTT. Residues: CSVLRIASTEAFF.

The table lists this clone with a count of one. V and J are TRBV9 and TRBJ1-2; D is unclear. The CDR3 is made up of 15 amino acids. Germline CDR1 reads SGDLS; CDR2 reads YYNGEE. With 1 base removed from V and 8 bases from J, the gap between germline ends came to 18 bases. CDR3 residues: CASSVTPKDSLGYTF. CDR3 nucleotides: TGTGCCAGCAGCGTAACTCCGAAAGATTCTTTGGGCTACACCTTC.

This clone was detected only once. The chain carries TRBV4-3 and TRBJ1-2; D remains unclear. CDR1 is LGHNA, CDR2 YSLEER, per germline. The V and J ends lost 0 bases and 1 base respectively, with 12 bases between them. This CDR3 comprises 16 residues. The CDR3 region is CASSQDSHGNNYGYTF. The CDR3 DNA reads as TGCGCCAGCAGCCAAGATTCCCACGGTAATAACTATGGCTACACCTTC.